This T cell receptor (beta chain) was identified in a study of blood T cell repertoires in COVID-19 (dated by TCRdb to the early 2020s). About the investigation overall: The collaborator samples originated in the United States, Italy and Spain and spanned the acute and convalescent phases of COVID-19. The material from the prospective study consisted of cDNA or gDNA derived from T cells, B-cell-depleted T cells, or PBMCs. The dataset comprised deeply sampled blood TCRbeta repertoires from subjects exposed to, actively infected with, or recovered from COVID-19. The repertoires were released in a freely available public database meant as a resource for research on the immune response to SARS-CoV-2. The samples were drawn from two sources: the first 160 participants of the ongoing ImmuneRACE study, and 1,254 subjects contributed by 6 global collaborators. Sample metadata almost always included a de-identified subject ID, COVID-19 status, age in years and sex. Where HLA class I and class II types were available, the types were taken from metadata supplied by the sample provider, not from assay-based typing.

Whole blood was collected in K2EDTA tubes by collaborating institutions according to the institutions' own protocols. For TCRbeta analysis, collaborators shipped samples as frozen whole blood, isolated PBMCs, or DNA extracted from either of those sample types. Findings and caveats that apply to the study as a whole: The quantity of clinical and demographic metadata differed by source and by participant and was supplied without curation.

Remarks on this clone: Its cognate antigen has yet to be identified. No base-level quality is on record; no much larger clone is a single base apart.

The immunoSEQ Assay, a bias-controlled multiplex PCR, was used to amplify TCRbeta CDR3 regions from genomic DNA. The source study handled its data this way. Within the assay, amplification of reference gene primers was used to estimate how many nucleated cells each sample contained. To quantify the absolute abundance of each unique TCRbeta CDR3 rearrangement, sequence reads were collapsed and filtered. For each sample, productive Simpson clonality was calculated as the square root of Simpson's diversity index across productive rearrangements. Drawn from immuneACCESS, this table holds only the in-frame rearrangements with V and J called that TCRdb kept. Clones are partly lost; checked studies trace under half to an unresolved V gene and leave the rest unexplained. That table supplies the V and J calls and clone size; D and trimming were determined from the DNA. The sample yields about 80,000 clones; approximately 82% were counted once. The top ten hold 10% of the sample.

Via the germline V gene, CDR1 is SGHRS and CDR2 YFSETQ. Here V drops 6 bases and J drops 4 bases, and the junction holds 9 bases not matched to any gene. Spanning cysteine to phenylalanine, the CDR3 consists of 15 amino acids. CDR3 DNA is the only sequence kept; it has 45 bases, read in frame from the first base. The receptor chain draws on TRBV5-1 and TRBJ1-1, and TRBD1 aligns with 10 junction nucleotides. Input material: peripheral blood. The TCR comes from a man between 60 and 75 years old with acute or convalescent COVID-19. The CDR3 in this case is CASTIGGTGVTEAFF. The DNA sequence reads TGCGCCAGCACCATTGGGGGGACAGGGGTCACTGAAGCTTTCTTT.